This TCR beta chain was identified in a study of cytomegalovirus exposure and HLA in healthy donors. The V gene's germline CDR1 is SGHAT and CDR2 FQNNGV. Losses at the gene ends were 0 bases for V and 5 bases for J; bases not matched to a gene: 9. The CDR3 length is 16 residues. Amplification used 60 Vbeta primers and 13 Jbeta primers. Produced via immunoSEQ multiplex PCR; TCRdb's table is partial and in-frame only. The profile shows more than 150,000 clones, roughly four fifths of them singletons. The rearrangement joins TRBV11-2 to TRBJ1-2; 7 positions match TRBD1. The TCR was taken from a woman under 30 in good health and CMV-seropositive. The sequenced material came from PBMCs. The CDR3 sequence: CASSLDRWTGGYGYTF. The CDR3 DNA follows: TGTGCCAGCAGCTTAGATAGGTGGACAGGAGGATATGGCTACACCTTC.